Following are 17 T cell receptor beta chains from one sample sequenced in a study of Tregs in tolerant kidney transplant recipients. Libraries were prepared by immunoSEQ multiplex PCR; TCRdb keeps only in-frame clonotypes and omits some of them. The repertoire consists of 90,000 to 120,000 clones, with roughly 89% occurring once and the leading ten covering approximately 0.3%. Sample: CD4+ T cells from blood, taken before the transplant. The receptors shown here come from a human donor who received a combined kidney and bone marrow transplant.

The chain joins TRBV7-9 to TRBJ1-5; maybe TRBD1 (5 bases). The CDR3 extends over 16 amino acids. From germline, CDR1 is SEHNR and CDR2 FQNEAQ (reference sequence). The ends were cut back, 4 bases at V and 0 bases at J, with 13 bases in the middle. CDR3: CASSSNRQISNQPQHF. The CDR3 DNA is TGTGCCAGCAGCTCCAACAGACAGATTAGCAATCAGCCCCAGCATTTT.

The rearrangement links TRBV5-1 to TRBJ1-3; D might be TRBD1 (5 bases). The germline V and J ends were trimmed by 5 bases and 3 bases, with 18 bases remaining between them. Germline lookup yields CDR1 SGHRS and CDR2 YFSETQ. The CDR3 is 16 amino acids. The CDR3 DNA is TGCGCCAGCAGTTCGAATGGGGGGTTGAGTGGAAACACCATATATTTT. Its translation: CASSSNGGLSGNTIYF.

The chain joins TRBV12-5 to TRBJ1-6; TRBD1 matches 9 bases. V dropped 0 bases and J dropped 7; count of bases not matched to a gene: 10. The germline V gene encodes CDR1 LGHNT and CDR2 FRNRAP. The length of the CDR3 is 18 residues. The CDR3 loop reads CASGLVQRTGDANSPLHF. The CDR3 DNA reads TGTGCTAGTGGTTTGGTACAAAGGACAGGGGATGCGAATTCACCCCTCCACTTT.

The J gene is TRBJ2-5, the V gene TRBV11-2; possibly TRBD2 for D (5 bases). The CDR3 runs to 14 residues. The ends were cut back, 0 bases at V and 5 bases at J, with 10 bases in the middle. In germline, CDR1 is SGHAT, CDR2 FQNNGV. In nucleotides, the CDR3 is TGTGCCAGCAGCTTAGAAGAGGGCTTTGAGACCCAGTACTTC. It encodes CASSLEEGFETQYF.

This chain connects TRBV5-1 to TRBJ1-1; TRBD1 agrees at 8 bases. Looked up from germline, CDR1 is SGHRS and CDR2 is YFSETQ. The CDR3 runs to 16 residues. The junction had 15 bases not matched to a gene; V was cut back by 7 bases and J by 4 bases. The CDR3: CASATLGTGAGTEAFF. The CDR3 coding sequence is TGCGCCAGCGCCACCCTGGGGACAGGCGCGGGCACTGAAGCTTTCTTT.

V and J are TRBV30 and TRBJ1-3; TRBD1 is a possible D gene (5 bases). CDR3 length: 15 residues. V was cut by 2 bases and J by 8 bases, with 19 bases left in between. Per germline, CDR1 GTSNPN and CDR2 SVGIG (reference sequence). The CDR3 here is CAWSLPRAGRDTIYF. Written as DNA, the CDR3 is TGTGCCTGGAGTCTCCCCAGGGCAGGGAGGGACACCATATATTTT.

The chain has TRBV4-3 and TRBJ2-7; D may be TRBD1 (5 bases). V was cut by 0 bases and J by 3 bases, with 12 bases left in between. The CDR3 has 15 residues. Germline V CDR1 and CDR2: LGHNA, YSLEER. The CDR3 protein is CASSQETGYYYEQYF. CDR3 nucleotides: TGCGCCAGCAGCCAAGAAACAGGATACTACTACGAGCAGTACTTC.

This clone was observed a single time. The V and J genes are TRBV19 and TRBJ2-3, with D possibly being TRBD2 (6 bases). Trimming stripped 3 bases from V and 2 bases from J, with 9 bases between. Germline lookup yields CDR1 LNHDA and CDR2 SQIVND (reference sequence). The CDR3 consists of 14 residues. The CDR3, as DNA: TGTGCCAGTAGTATTGCGGGAAACACAGATACGCAGTATTTT. As protein: CASSIAGNTDTQYF.

This sequence joins TRBV29-1 and TRBJ2-1, with D hard to call. Trimming cost V 1 base and J 5 bases, with 18 bases left between them. Germline V gene lookup returns CDR1 SQVTM and CDR2 ANQGSEA. This CDR3 is 16 amino acids long. CDR3 amino acids: CSVEVLTRIFDNEQFF. In DNA, the CDR3 is TGCAGCGTTGAAGTTCTTACGCGGATTTTCGACAATGAGCAGTTCTTC.

The chain's CDR3 is CASSAETGGNSPLHF. The DNA of the CDR3 is TGTGCCAGCAGTGCCGAGACAGGGGGAAATTCACCCCTCCACTTT. This rearrangement joins TRBV2 to TRBJ1-6, with TRBD1 matching 9 bases. The CDR3 sequence is 15 residues long. V dropped 4 bases and J dropped 7; count of bases not matched to a gene: 5. Germline CDR1 reads SNHLY; CDR2 reads FYNNEI.

This chain joins TRBV6-5 and TRBJ1-5, with 8 bases that match TRBD1. Germline-derived CDR1 and CDR2 are MNHEY and SVGAGI. V was clipped by 6 bases and J by 4 bases; unmatched bases: 8. The CDR3 runs 15 residues. In nucleotides, the CDR3 is TGTGCCAGCAGCAATACATGGACAGGGAATCAGCCCCAGCATTTT. It codes for CASSNTWTGNQPQHF.

The chain combines TRBV6-5 with TRBJ1-5, with 8 positions matching TRBD1. Germline V gene data show CDR1 as MNHEY and CDR2 as SVGAGI. V was clipped by 5 bases and J by 5 bases; unmatched bases: 5. The CDR3 sequence is 14 residues long. CDR3 in amino acids: CASSAGQAHQPQHF. In DNA, the CDR3 is TGTGCCAGCAGTGCGGGACAGGCACATCAGCCCCAGCATTTT.

This rearrangement joins TRBV6-1 to TRBJ2-1, with D perhaps TRBD1 (5 bases). Trimming cost V 2 bases and J 5 bases, with 13 bases left between them. The CDR3 length is 15 residues. The germline V gene has CDR1 MNHNS and CDR2 SASEGT. CDR3 nucleotide sequence: TGTGCCAGCAGTGAACCGACAGTACCCCACAATGAGCAGTTCTTC. It specifies CASSEPTVPHNEQFF.

The rearrangement joins TRBV28 to TRBJ2-1, with 12 positions matching TRBD2. The ends lost 6 bases at V and 0 bases at J; junction bases unmatched: 18. CDR3 length: 21 amino acids. CDR1 is MDHEN and CDR2 is SYDVKM in the germline V gene. The CDR3 reads CASSNTPGTSGRKSSYNEQFF. CDR3 sequence (DNA): TGTGCCAGCAGCAATACCCCCGGGACTAGCGGGCGAAAGAGCTCCTACAATGAGCAGTTCTTC. Variable domain in full (rest from reference TRBV28 and TRBJ2-1): DVKVTQSSRYLVKRTGEKVFLECVQDMDHENMFWYRQDPGLGLRLIYFSYDVKMKEKGDIPEGYSVSREKKERFSLILESASTNQTSMYLCASSNTPGTSGRKSSYNEQFFGPGTRLTVL.

The chain employs TRBV9 and TRBJ1-2; 10 bases fit TRBD1. The CDR3 has 15 residues. The V segment lost 3 bases and the J segment 5 bases; nucleotides outside the gene matches: 7. Looked up from germline, CDR1 is SGDLS and CDR2 is YYNGEE. The CDR3 sequence is CASSASDRGRYGYTF. The CDR3 DNA reads TGTGCCAGCAGCGCCTCGGACAGGGGGAGGTATGGCTACACCTTC.

The J gene is TRBJ2-5, the V gene TRBV6-6; TRBD2 agrees at 7 bases. Per germline, CDR1 MNHNY and CDR2 SVGAGI (reference sequence). This CDR3 spans 13 amino acids. V shed 0 bases and J 7 bases; nucleotides not matched to a gene: 2. Written as DNA, the CDR3 is TGTGCCAGCAGTTACTCGGGGGAGGGGACCCAGTACTTC. This encodes CASSYSGEGTQYF.

This chain links TRBV6-5 with TRBJ1-1, with D maybe TRBD1 (5 bases). The V end lost 5 bases, the J end lost 4 bases, and 17 bases lay between the germline ends. CDR1 and CDR2 (germline): MNHEY, SVGAGI. The CDR3 consists of 15 residues. The CDR3 reads CASSPLWGGVTEAFF. CDR3 coding DNA: TGTGCCAGCAGTCCTCTATGGGGGGGAGTCACTGAAGCTTTCTTT.